Below, 20 T cell receptor beta chains from the same sample are listed, as sequenced in a study of cytomegalovirus exposure and HLA in healthy donors. It was with 60 Vbeta and 13 Jbeta primers that the PCR ran. The data were produced by immunoSEQ multiplex PCR, yet TCRdb's version contains in-frame clones alone and is incomplete. This table holds some 160,000 clones, more than 65% found once. Sequencing was carried out using PBMCs. Receptors originate from a man aged 50-59 years in good health and CMV-seropositive.

This chain joins TRBV7-2 and TRBJ2-1, with TRBD2 matching over 8 bases. Trimming took 3 bases from V and 6 from J; bases not matched to a gene: 19. CDR1 is SGHTA and CDR2 is FQGNSA in the germline V gene. The CDR3 runs 19 residues. The CDR3 nucleotides are TGTGCCAGCAGCTTTACCCTGATCGCCGGGACTACTAGCGGCAATGAGCAGTTCTTC. As protein: CASSFTLIAGTTSGNEQFF.

This chain joins TRBV19 and TRBJ1-1; 7 bases align to TRBD1. This CDR3 is built from 14 residues. The V gene's germline CDR1 is LNHDA and CDR2 SQIVND (reference sequence). V was pared by 10 bases and J by 0 bases, with 8 bases of the junction left unmatched. CDR3 sequence reads: CATRRGPVNTEAFF. CDR3 DNA sequence: TGTGCCACCCGAAGGGGGCCTGTGAACACTGAAGCTTTCTTT.

This CDR3 is CASSLGLAASTDTQYF. The CDR3 nucleotides are TGTGCCAGCAGCTTAGGCCTAGCGGCGAGCACAGATACGCAGTATTTT. The J gene is TRBJ2-3, the V gene TRBV11-2, with TRBD2 identical over 7 bases. Trimming at V came to 1 base and at J to 0 bases, leaving 4 bases not matched to a gene. From germline, CDR1 is SGHAT and CDR2 FQNNGV. This CDR3 spans 16 amino acids.

The genes are TRBV30 and TRBJ2-3; no reliable D call. This CDR3 has 13 residues. Between the trimmed V and J ends, which lost 1 base and 1 base, there was a span of 6 bases. Germline-derived CDR1 and CDR2 are GTSNPN and SVGIG (reference sequence). CDR3: CAWSERGTDTQYF. CDR3 sequence (DNA): TGTGCCTGGAGTGAAAGAGGCACAGATACGCAGTATTTT. The whole variable domain, remainder taken from reference TRBV30 and TRBJ2-3, is SQTIHQWPATLVQPVGSPLSLECTVEGTSNPNLYWYRQAAGRGLQLLFYSVGIGQISSEVPQNLSASRPQDRQFILSSKKLLLSDSGFYLCAWSERGTDTQYFGPGTRLTVL.

This clone was seen ten or more times. CDR3 residues: CASSLGTGGLPDGYTF. For the CDR3, the DNA is TGCGCCAGCAGCTTGGGGACAGGGGGCCTCCCGGATGGCTACACCTTC. The V call is TRBV5-1, the J call TRBJ1-2; 11 positions agree with TRBD1. This CDR3 has 16 amino acids. Germline V gene data show CDR1 as SGHRS and CDR2 as YFSETQ. The V and J ends lost 0 bases and 6 bases, in that order; junction bases with no gene match: 7.

DNA of the CDR3: TGTGCCAGCAGCCTAAGACAGGCAATACAAGAGACCCAGTACTTC. This gives the protein CASSLRQAIQETQYF. The chain couples TRBV7-7 to TRBJ2-5, with D perhaps TRBD1 (6 bases). The V gene lost 5 bases and the J gene lost 2 bases, with 15 bases spanning the gap. CDR1 is SSHAT, CDR2 FNYEAQ, per germline (reference sequence). The CDR3 spans 15 residues.

The gene calls are TRBV5-1 and TRBJ2-7; tentatively, D is TRBD1 (5 bases). V lost 4 bases, J lost 0 bases, and 8 bases lay in between. This CDR3 has 13 residues. In germline, CDR1 is SGHRS, CDR2 YFSETQ. The chain's CDR3 is CASSTGNSYEQYF. CDR3 in DNA: TGCGCCAGCAGCACAGGCAACTCCTACGAGCAGTACTTC.

The chain carries TRBV30 and TRBJ2-5; D perhaps matches TRBD2 (5 bases). Germline-derived CDR1 and CDR2 are GTSNPN and SVGIG (reference sequence). Between the trimmed V and J ends, which lost 5 bases and 1 base, there was a span of 11 bases. The CDR3 is 13 amino acids. CDR3 region: CAWSGTRQETQYF. As DNA, the CDR3 is TGTGCCTGGTCGGGAACCCGCCAAGAGACCCAGTACTTC.

This chain uses TRBV29-1 with TRBJ1-3; D uncertain. The CDR3 sequence is 10 residues long. In germline, CDR1 is SQVTM, CDR2 ANQGSEA. V was pared by 7 bases and J by 8 bases, with 9 bases between. CDR3 DNA sequence: TGCAGCGCAGCGTCGGACACCATATATTTT. It is translated as CSAASDTIYF.

The genes are TRBV2 and TRBJ1-6; D possibly corresponds to TRBD1 (6 bases). Germline assignment: CDR1 SNHLY and CDR2 FYNNEI. The CDR3 extends over 13 amino acids. The CDR3 nucleotides read TGTGGGGGATTCAGGGACACAAATTCACCCCTCCACTTT. Translating gives CGGFRDTNSPLHF. The full variable domain, in which reference TRBV2 and TRBJ1-6 provide the parts outside the CDR3, is EPEVTQTPSHQVTQMGQEVILRCVPISNHLYFYWYRQILGQKVEFLVSFYNNEISEKSEIFDDQFSVERPDGSNFTLKIRSTKLEDSAMYFCGGFRDTNSPLHFGNGTRLTVT.

The chain carries TRBV18 and TRBJ2-2; D is possibly TRBD1 (7 bases). The length of the CDR3 is 17 residues. Germline V gene sequence: CDR1 KGHSH, CDR2 LQKENI. Trimming removed 6 bases at V and 6 bases at J, with 23 bases between. The CDR3 DNA reads as TGTGCCAGCTCTACGCTGGAGGGACAGACGGGACCCGGGGAGCTGTTTTTT. It translates to CASSTLEGQTGPGELFF.

The V call is TRBV5-4, the J call TRBJ1-3; TRBD1 matches 7 bases. The CDR3 runs 17 residues. Germline CDR1 is SGHNT and CDR2 is YYREEE (reference sequence). J lost 2 bases, V lost 0 bases, and 8 bases had no gene match. For the CDR3, the DNA is TGTGCCAGCAGCTTGGGCGGCAGGGGGTTGACTGGAAACACCATATATTTT. Its protein product is CASSLGGRGLTGNTIYF.

The rearrangement links TRBV5-1 to TRBJ2-2; no definite D call. In germline, CDR1 is SGHRS, CDR2 YFSETQ. This CDR3 has 13 amino acids. The ends were cut back, 3 bases at V and 0 bases at J, with 3 bases in the middle. The CDR3, as DNA: TGCGCCAGCAGCTCCGCGAACACCGGGGAGCTGTTTTTT. Its translation is CASSSANTGELFF.

This chain uses TRBV4-1 with TRBJ1-1; D might be TRBD1 (6 bases). The CDR3 sequence is 16 residues long. V was cut by 0 bases and J by 4 bases, with 15 bases left in between. From germline, CDR1 is MGHRA and CDR2 YSYEKL. The CDR3 protein is CASSQDLAGVSTEAFF. The DNA of the CDR3 is TGCGCCAGCAGCCAAGATCTTGCAGGGGTGAGCACTGAAGCTTTCTTT.

The V call is TRBV28, the J call TRBJ2-1; D unclear. In germline, CDR1 is MDHEN, CDR2 SYDVKM. The CDR3 loop spans 12 amino acids. V dropped 5 bases and J dropped 7 bases, with 9 bases sitting between them. The CDR3 here is CASSTRRNEQFF. The DNA of the CDR3 is TGTGCCAGCAGTACGCGCAGGAATGAGCAGTTCTTC. Based on the CDR3 plus reference TRBV28 and TRBJ2-1, the full variable domain is DVKVTQSSRYLVKRTGEKVFLECVQDMDHENMFWYRQDPGLGLRLIYFSYDVKMKEKGDIPEGYSVSREKKERFSLILESASTNQTSMYLCASSTRRNEQFFGPGTRLTVL.

This clone was observed once. The chain carries TRBV18 and TRBJ2-2; 7 bases fit TRBD1. The V and J ends lost 6 bases and 3 bases, in that order; junction bases with no gene match: 10. CDR1 and CDR2 from the germline V gene are KGHSH and LQKENI. The CDR3 contains 16 residues. DNA of the CDR3: TGTGCCAGCTCCCTCGAGAGGGGGCAATACACCGGGGAGCTGTTTTTT. Its translation: CASSLERGQYTGELFF.

This chain connects TRBV5-5 to TRBJ2-1; 8 bases are shared with TRBD2. The V gene end was trimmed by 1 base and the J gene end by 7 bases; junction bases not matched to a gene: 13. The CDR3 runs to 17 residues. Germline V lookup: CDR1 SGHKS, CDR2 YYEKEE (reference sequence). CDR3 residues: CASSLKAGVVDLNEQFF. CDR3 sequence (DNA): TGTGCCAGCAGCTTGAAAGCGGGAGTTGTCGATTTAAATGAGCAGTTCTTC.

This clone was recorded only once. V and J are TRBV6-1 and TRBJ1-6; 7 bases are shared with TRBD1. The V and J ends lost 5 bases and 6 bases, in that order; junction bases with no gene match: 7. CDR3 length: 15 amino acids. Germline V CDR1 and CDR2: MNHNS, SASEGT. CDR3 amino acids: CASSIRDSFNSPLHF. The CDR3 nucleotides are TGTGCCAGCAGTATCCGGGACAGCTTTAATTCACCCCTCCACTTT.

The chain has TRBV4-1 and TRBJ1-3; no definite D call. Germline CDR1 and CDR2: MGHRA and YSYEKL. V lost 1 base, J lost 2 bases, and 12 bases lay in between. The CDR3 totals 16 residues. The CDR3 bases are TGCGCCAGCAGCCAAGTGGCGGCGTTCACTGGAAACACCATATATTTT. Protein: CASSQVAAFTGNTIYF.

The genes are TRBV30 and TRBJ2-3; 7 bases align to TRBD2. V shed 2 bases and J 1 base; nucleotides not matched to a gene: 0. The CDR3 runs to 13 residues. From germline, CDR1 is GTSNPN and CDR2 SVGIG (reference sequence). CDR3 sequence reads: CAWSLAGTDTQYF. As DNA, the CDR3 is TGTGCCTGGAGTCTAGCGGGCACAGATACGCAGTATTTT.